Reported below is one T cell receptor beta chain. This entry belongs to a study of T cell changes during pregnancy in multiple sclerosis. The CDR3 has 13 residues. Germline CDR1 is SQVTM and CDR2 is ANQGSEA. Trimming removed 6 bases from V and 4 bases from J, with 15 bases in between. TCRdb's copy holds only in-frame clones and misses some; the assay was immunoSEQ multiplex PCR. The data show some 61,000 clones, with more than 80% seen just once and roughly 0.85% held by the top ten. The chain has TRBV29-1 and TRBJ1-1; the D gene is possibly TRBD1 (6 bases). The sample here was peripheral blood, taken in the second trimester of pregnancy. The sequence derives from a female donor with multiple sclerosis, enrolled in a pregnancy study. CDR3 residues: CSVCKGVGTEAFF. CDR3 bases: TGCAGCGTCTGCAAGGGGGTCGGCACTGAAGCTTTCTTT. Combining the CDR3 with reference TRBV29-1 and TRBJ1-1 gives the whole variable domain SAVISQKPSRDICQRGTSLTIQCQVDSQVTMMFWYRQQPGQSLTLIATANQGSEATYESGFVIDKFPISRPNLTFSTLTVSNMSPEDSSIYLCSVCKGVGTEAFFGQGTRLTVV.